This T cell receptor beta chain was obtained from a study of blood T cell repertoires in COVID-19. Study in general: There were acute and convalescent COVID-19 samples, and they came from the United States, Italy and Spain. Sources were T cells, B-cell-depleted T cells, or PBMCs; the material itself was cDNA or gDNA.

V lost 2 bases, J lost 10 bases, and 6 bases stayed unmatched. This CDR3 has 14 amino acids. Looked up from germline, CDR1 is MNHEY and CDR2 is SVGAGI. Source study methods: Quantification of nucleated cells was approximated via reference gene primer amplification. Some clones are missing from TCRdb's copy, which holds only in-frame ones; the method was immunoSEQ multiplex PCR. V and J calls and clone size come straight from that table; D and trimming were deduced from the DNA. The sample includes approximately 190,000 clones, 87% of them seen just once. The receptor was derived from a man aged 55 to 70 with active or convalescent COVID-19. Sequences were obtained from peripheral blood. The chain couples TRBV6-5 to TRBJ1-4, with 8 bases aligning to TRBD1. The CDR3 DNA reads as TGTGCCAGCAGTTACAGCAGGGGGCGCGGAAAACTGTTTTTT. Translated: CASSYSRGRGKLFF.